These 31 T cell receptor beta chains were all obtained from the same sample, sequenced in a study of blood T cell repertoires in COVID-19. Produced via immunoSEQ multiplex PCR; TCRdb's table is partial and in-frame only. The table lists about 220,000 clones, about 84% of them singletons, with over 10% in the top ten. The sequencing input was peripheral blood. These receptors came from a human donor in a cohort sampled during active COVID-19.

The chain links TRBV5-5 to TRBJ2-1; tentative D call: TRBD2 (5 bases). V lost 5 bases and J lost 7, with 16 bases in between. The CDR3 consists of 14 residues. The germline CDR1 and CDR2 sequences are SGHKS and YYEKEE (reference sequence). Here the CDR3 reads CASRPDWGRNEQFF. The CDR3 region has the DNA TGTGCCAGCAGACCGGACTGGGGTAGGAATGAGCAGTTCTTC.

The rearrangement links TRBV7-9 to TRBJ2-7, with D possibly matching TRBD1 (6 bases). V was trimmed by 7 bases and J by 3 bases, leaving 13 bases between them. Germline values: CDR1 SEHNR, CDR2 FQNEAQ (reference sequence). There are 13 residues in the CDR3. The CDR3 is CASTPGRGYEQYF. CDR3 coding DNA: TGTGCCAGCACCCCTGGCAGGGGCTACGAGCAGTACTTC.

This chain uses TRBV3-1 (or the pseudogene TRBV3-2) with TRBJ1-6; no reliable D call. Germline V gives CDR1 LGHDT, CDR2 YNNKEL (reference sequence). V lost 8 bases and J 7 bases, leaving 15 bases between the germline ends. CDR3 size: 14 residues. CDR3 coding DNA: TGTGCCAGCGGGCGGGAGATATTGAATTCACCCCTCCACTTT. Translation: CASGREILNSPLHF.

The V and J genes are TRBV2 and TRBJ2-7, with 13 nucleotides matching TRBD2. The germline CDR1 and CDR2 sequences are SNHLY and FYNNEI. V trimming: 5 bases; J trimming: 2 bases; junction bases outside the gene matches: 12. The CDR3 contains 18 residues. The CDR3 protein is CASSTGTSGTRAAYEQYF. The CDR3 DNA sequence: TGTGCCAGCAGTACCGGGACTAGCGGGACGAGGGCCGCCTACGAGCAGTACTTC.

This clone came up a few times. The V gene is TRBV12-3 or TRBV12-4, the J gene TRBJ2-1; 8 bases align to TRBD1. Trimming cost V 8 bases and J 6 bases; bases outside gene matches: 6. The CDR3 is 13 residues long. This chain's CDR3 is CASAPTGANEQFF. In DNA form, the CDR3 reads TGTGCCAGCGCTCCGACAGGGGCCAATGAGCAGTTCTTC.

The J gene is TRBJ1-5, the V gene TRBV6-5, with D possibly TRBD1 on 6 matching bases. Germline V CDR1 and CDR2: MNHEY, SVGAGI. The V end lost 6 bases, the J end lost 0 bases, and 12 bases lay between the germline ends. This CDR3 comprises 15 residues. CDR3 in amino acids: CASRVTGNSNQPQHF. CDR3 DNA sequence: TGTGCCAGCAGAGTAACAGGGAATAGCAATCAGCCCCAGCATTTT.

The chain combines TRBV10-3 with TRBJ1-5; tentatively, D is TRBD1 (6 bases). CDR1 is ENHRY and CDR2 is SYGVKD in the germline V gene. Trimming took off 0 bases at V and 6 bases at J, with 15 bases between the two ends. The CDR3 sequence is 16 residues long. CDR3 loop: CAISESGGAGVQPQHF. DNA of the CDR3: TGTGCCATCAGTGAGTCGGGGGGGGCAGGGGTTCAGCCCCAGCATTTT.

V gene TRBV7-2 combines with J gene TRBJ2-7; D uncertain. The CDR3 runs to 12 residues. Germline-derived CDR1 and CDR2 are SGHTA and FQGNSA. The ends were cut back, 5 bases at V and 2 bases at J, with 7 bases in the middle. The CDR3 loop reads CASSPTAYEQYF. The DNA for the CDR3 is TGTGCCAGCAGCCCAACGGCCTACGAGCAGTACTTC. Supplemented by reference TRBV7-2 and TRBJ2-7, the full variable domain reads GAGVSQSPSNKVTEKGKDVELRCDPISGHTALYWYRQSLGQGLEFLIYFQGNSAPDKSGLPSDRFSAERTGGSVSTLTIQRTQQEDSAVYLCASSPTAYEQYFGPGTRLTVT.

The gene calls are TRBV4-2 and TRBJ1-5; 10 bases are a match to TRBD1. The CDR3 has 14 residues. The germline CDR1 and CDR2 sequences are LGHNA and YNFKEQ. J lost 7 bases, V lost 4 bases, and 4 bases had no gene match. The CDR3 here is CASSPGTGVQPQHF. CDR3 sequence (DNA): TGTGCCAGCAGCCCCGGGACAGGGGTACAGCCCCAGCATTTT.

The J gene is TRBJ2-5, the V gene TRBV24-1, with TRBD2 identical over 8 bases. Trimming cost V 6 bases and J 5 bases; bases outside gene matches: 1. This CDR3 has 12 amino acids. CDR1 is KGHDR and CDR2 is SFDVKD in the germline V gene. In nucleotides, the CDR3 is TGTGCCACCAGTCGGGGGGGGGAGACCCAGTACTTC. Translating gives CATSRGGETQYF.

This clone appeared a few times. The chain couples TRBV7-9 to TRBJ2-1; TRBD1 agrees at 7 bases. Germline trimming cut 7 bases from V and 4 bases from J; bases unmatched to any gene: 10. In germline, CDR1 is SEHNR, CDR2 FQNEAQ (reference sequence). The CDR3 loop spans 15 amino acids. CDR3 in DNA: TGTGCCAGCAACTCCGACGGGGACAGATACAATGAGCAGTTCTTC. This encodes CASNSDGDRYNEQFF. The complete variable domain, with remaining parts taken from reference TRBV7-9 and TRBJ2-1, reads DTGVSQNPRHKITKRGQNVTFRCDPISEHNRLYWYRQTLGQGPEFLTYFQNEAQLEKSRLLSDRFSAERPKGSFSTLEIQRTEQGDSAMYLCASNSDGDRYNEQFFGPGTRLTVL.

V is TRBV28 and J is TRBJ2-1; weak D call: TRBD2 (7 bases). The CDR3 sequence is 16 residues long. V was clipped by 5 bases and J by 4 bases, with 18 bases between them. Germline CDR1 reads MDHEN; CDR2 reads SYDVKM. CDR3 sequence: CASSVPGGGDYNEQFF. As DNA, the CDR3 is TGTGCCAGCAGTGTCCCGGGGGGCGGAGATTACAATGAGCAGTTCTTC. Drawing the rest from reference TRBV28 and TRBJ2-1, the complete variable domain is DVKVTQSSRYLVKRTGEKVFLECVQDMDHENMFWYRQDPGLGLRLIYFSYDVKMKEKGDIPEGYSVSREKKERFSLILESASTNQTSMYLCASSVPGGGDYNEQFFGPGTRLTVL.

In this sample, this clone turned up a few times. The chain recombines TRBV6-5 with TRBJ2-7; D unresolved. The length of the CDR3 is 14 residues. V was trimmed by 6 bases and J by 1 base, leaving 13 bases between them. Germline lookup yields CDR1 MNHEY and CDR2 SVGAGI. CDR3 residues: CASRKEAASYEQYF. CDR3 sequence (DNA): TGTGCCAGCAGAAAAGAGGCAGCTTCCTACGAGCAGTACTTC.

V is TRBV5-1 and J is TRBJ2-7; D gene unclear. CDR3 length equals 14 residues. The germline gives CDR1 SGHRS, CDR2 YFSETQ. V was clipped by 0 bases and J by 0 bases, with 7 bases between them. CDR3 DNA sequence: TGCGCCAGCAGCTTGGGAGCAAACTCCTACGAGCAGTACTTC. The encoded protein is CASSLGANSYEQYF.

The CDR3 spells CASSLARVAEPTYEQYF. In DNA, the CDR3 is TGTGCCAGCAGCTTAGCGCGGGTAGCGGAGCCAACCTACGAGCAGTACTTC. The gene calls are TRBV7-2 and TRBJ2-7; weak D call: TRBD2 (6 bases). The CDR3 runs 17 residues. Trimming shortened V by 0 bases and J by 2 bases, and 17 bases separated the two germline ends. In germline, CDR1 is SGHTA, CDR2 FQGNSA.

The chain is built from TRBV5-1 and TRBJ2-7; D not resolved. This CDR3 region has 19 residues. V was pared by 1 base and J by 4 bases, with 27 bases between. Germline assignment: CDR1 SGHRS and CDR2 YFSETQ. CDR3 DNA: TGCGCCAGCAGCTTGTCCACTATTCGCTCGGCCACGCACCTTTACGAGCAGTACTTC. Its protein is CASSLSTIRSATHLYEQYF.

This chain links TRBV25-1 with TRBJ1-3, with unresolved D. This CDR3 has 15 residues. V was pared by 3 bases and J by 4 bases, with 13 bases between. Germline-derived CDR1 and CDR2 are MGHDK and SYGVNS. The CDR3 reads CASSDLTEGGNTIYF. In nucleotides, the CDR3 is TGTGCCAGCAGTGACCTTACAGAGGGAGGAAACACCATATATTTT.

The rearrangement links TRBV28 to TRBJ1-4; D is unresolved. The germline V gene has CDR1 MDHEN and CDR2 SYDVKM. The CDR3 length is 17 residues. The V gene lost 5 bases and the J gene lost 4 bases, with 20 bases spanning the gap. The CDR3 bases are TGTGCCAGCAGTCCCATCGCCTCGGGGAACAGTAATGAAAAACTGTTTTTT. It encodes CASSPIASGNSNEKLFF.

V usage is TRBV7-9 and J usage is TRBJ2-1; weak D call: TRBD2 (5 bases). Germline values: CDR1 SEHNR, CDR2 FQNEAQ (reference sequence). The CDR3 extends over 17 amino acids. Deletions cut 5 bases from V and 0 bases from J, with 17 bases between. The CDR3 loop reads CASSPRGAKASYNEQFF. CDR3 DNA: TGTGCCAGCAGCCCTCGGGGAGCGAAGGCCTCCTACAATGAGCAGTTCTTC.

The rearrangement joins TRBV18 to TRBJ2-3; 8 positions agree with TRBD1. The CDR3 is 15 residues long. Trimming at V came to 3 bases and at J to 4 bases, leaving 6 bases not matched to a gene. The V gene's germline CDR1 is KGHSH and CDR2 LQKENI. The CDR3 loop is CASSPEDRASDTQYF. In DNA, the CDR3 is TGTGCCAGCTCACCGGAGGACAGGGCGTCAGATACGCAGTATTTT.

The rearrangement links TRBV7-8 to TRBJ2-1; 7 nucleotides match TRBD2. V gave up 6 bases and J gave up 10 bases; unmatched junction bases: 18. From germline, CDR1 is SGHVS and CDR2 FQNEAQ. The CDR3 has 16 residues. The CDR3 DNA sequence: TGTGCCAGCAGATCTCTGTGGGTAGTGGGGGGGGAGGAGCAGTTCTTC. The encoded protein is CASRSLWVVGGEEQFF.

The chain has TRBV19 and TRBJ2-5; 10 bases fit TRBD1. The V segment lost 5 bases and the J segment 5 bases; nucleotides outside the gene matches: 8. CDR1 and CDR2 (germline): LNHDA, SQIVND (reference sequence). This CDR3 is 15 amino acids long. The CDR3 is CASSPRTGGRETQYF. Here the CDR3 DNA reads TGTGCCAGTAGTCCCCGGACAGGGGGTAGGGAGACCCAGTACTTC.

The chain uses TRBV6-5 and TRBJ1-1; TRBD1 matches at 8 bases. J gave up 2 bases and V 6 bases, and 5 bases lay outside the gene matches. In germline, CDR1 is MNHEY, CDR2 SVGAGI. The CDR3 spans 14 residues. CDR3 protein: CASSMDRANTEAFF. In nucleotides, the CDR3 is TGTGCCAGCAGCATGGACAGGGCCAACACTGAAGCTTTCTTT.

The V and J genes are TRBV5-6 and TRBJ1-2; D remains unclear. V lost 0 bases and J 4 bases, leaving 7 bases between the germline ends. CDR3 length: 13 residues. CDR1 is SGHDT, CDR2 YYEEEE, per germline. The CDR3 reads CASSLERFYGYTF. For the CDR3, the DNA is TGTGCCAGCAGCTTGGAACGGTTCTATGGCTACACCTTC.

CDR3 in amino acids: CSASLGTGWLGTEAFF. The DNA for the CDR3 is TGCAGTGCTAGTCTAGGGACAGGGTGGTTAGGGACTGAAGCTTTCTTT. This chain connects TRBV20-1 to TRBJ1-1; 9 nucleotides agree with TRBD1. Trimming cost V 3 bases and J 5 bases; bases outside gene matches: 13. Germline CDR1 DFQATT, CDR2 SNEGSKA (reference sequence). The CDR3 covers 16 residues.

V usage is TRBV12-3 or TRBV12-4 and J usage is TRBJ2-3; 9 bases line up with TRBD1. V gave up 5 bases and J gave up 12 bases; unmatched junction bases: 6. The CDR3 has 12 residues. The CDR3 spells CASSLGGQGQYF. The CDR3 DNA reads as TGTGCCAGCAGTCTGGGGGGACAGGGTCAGTATTTT.

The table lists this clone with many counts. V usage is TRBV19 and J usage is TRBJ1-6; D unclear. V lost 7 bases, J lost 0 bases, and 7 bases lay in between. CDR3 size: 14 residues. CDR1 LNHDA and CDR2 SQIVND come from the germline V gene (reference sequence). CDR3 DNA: TGTGCCAGTAAGAAGAGCTCCTATAATTCACCCCTCCACTTT. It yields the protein CASKKSSYNSPLHF.

The CDR3 sequence is CASTELGRRGYGYTF. CDR3 nucleotides: TGTGCCAGCACCGAACTTGGACGCAGGGGCTATGGCTACACCTTC. This rearrangement joins TRBV6-6 to TRBJ1-2, with D tentatively TRBD1 (6 bases). V was shortened by 7 bases and J by 4 bases, with 19 bases between the two germline ends. Germline V gives CDR1 MNHNY, CDR2 SVGAGI (reference sequence). CDR3 size: 15 residues.

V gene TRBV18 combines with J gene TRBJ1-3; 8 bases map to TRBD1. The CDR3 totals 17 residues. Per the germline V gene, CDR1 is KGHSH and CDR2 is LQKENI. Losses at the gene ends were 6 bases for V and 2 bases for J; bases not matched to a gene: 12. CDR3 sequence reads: CASSLNVQGAAGNTIYF. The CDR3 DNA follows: TGTGCCAGCTCCCTCAACGTCCAGGGGGCAGCTGGAAACACCATATATTTT.

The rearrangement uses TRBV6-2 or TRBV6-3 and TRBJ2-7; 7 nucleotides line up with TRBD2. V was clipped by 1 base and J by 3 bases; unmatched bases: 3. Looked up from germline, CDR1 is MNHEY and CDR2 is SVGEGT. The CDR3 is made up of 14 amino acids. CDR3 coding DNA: TGTGCCAGCAGTTACTGGGGGGGGGTCTACGAGCAGTACTTC. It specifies CASSYWGGVYEQYF.

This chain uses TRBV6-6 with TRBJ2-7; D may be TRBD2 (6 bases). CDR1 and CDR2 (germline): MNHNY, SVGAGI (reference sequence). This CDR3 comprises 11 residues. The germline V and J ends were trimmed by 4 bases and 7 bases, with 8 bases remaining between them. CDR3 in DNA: TGTGCCAGCAGTTCGGGGGTTGAGCAGTACTTC. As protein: CASSSGVEQYF.